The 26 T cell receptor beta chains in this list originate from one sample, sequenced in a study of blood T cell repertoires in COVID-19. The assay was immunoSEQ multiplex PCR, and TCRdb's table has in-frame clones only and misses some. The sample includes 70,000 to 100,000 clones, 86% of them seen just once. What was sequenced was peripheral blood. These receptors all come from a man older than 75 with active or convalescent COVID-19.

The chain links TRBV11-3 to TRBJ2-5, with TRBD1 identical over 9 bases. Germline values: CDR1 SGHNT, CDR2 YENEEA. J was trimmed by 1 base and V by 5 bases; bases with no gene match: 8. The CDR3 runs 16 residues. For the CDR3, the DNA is TGTGCCAGCAGCCCAAGGACAGGGGTGGTCCAAGAGACCCAGTACTTC. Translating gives CASSPRTGVVQETQYF.

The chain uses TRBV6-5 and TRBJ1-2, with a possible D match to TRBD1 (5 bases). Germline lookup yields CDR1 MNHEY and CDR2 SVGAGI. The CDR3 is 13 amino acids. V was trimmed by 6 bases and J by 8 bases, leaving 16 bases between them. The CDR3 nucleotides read TGTGCCAGCAGGACAGACATGACGCGGGGCTACACCTTC. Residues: CASRTDMTRGYTF.

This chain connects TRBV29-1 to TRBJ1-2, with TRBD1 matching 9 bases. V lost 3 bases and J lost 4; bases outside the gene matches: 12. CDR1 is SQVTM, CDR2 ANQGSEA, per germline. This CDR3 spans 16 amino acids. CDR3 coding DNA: TGCAGCGTTGAGGATGGGACAGGGAATTTTGGCTATGGCTACACCTTC. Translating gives CSVEDGTGNFGYGYTF. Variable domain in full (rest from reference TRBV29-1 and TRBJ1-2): SAVISQKPSRDICQRGTSLTIQCQVDSQVTMMFWYRQQPGQSLTLIATANQGSEATYESGFVIDKFPISRPNLTFSTLTVSNMSPEDSSIYLCSVEDGTGNFGYGYTFGSGTRLTVV.

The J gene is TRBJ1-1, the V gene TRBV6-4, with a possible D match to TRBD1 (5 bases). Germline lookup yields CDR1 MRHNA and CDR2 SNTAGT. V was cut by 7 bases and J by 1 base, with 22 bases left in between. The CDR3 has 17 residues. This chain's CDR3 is CASTHKSLKGRNTEAFF. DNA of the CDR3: TGTGCCAGCACCCACAAATCGTTAAAGGGGCGGAACACTGAAGCTTTCTTT.

Here the CDR3 reads CATSRDKSYEQYF. CDR3 sequence (DNA): TGTGCCACCAGCAGAGACAAATCCTACGAGCAGTACTTC. The V and J genes are TRBV15 and TRBJ2-7; unclear D gene. V was clipped by 0 bases and J by 1 base, with 4 bases between them. CDR1 is LNHNV and CDR2 is YYDKDF in the germline V gene (reference sequence). The CDR3 has 13 residues.

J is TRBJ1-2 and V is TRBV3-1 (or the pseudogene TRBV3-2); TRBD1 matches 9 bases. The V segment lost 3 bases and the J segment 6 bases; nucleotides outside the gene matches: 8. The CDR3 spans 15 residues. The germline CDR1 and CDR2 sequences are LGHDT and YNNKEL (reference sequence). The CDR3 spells CASSHDAQGADGYTF. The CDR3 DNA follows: TGTGCCAGCAGCCACGACGCACAGGGGGCGGATGGCTACACCTTC.

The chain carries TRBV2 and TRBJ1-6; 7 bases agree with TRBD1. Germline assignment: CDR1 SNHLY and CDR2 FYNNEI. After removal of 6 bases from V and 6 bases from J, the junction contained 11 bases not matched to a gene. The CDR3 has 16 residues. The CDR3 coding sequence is TGTGCCAGCAGGGAACAGTTGACAGGGAGTAATTCACCCCTCCACTTT. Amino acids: CASREQLTGSNSPLHF.

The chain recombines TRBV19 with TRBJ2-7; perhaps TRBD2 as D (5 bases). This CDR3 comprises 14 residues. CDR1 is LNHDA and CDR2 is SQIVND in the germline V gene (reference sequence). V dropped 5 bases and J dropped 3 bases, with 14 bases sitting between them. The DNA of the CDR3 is TGTGCCAGTAGTTCCCGGGATTCCCACTACGAGCAGTACTTC. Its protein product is CASSSRDSHYEQYF.

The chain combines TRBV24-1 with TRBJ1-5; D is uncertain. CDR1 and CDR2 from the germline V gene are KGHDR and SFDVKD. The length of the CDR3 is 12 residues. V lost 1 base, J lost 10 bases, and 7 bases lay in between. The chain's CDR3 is CATSDFRGPQHF. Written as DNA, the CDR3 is TGTGCCACCAGTGATTTCAGAGGACCCCAGCATTTT.

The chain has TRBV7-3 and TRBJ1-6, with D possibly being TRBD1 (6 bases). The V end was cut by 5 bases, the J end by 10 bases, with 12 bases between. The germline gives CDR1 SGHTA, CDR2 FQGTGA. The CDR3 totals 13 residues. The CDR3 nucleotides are TGTGCCAGCAGCACCGACAGGAGATCACCCCTCCACTTT. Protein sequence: CASSTDRRSPLHF.

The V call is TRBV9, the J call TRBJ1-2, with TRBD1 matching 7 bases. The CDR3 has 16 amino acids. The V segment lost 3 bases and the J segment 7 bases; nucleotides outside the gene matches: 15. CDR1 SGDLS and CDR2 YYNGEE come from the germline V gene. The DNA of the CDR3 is TGTGCCAGCAGCGCCTCCTTGGAGACAGGGCAAGGTGGCTACACCTTC. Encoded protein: CASSASLETGQGGYTF.

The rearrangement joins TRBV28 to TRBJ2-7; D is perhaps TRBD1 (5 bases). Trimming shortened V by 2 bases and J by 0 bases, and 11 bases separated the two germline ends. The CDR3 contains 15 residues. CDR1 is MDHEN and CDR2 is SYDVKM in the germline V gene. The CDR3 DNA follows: TGTGCCAGCAGTTTAAGTTTACAGGCCTCCTACGAGCAGTACTTC. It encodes CASSLSLQASYEQYF.

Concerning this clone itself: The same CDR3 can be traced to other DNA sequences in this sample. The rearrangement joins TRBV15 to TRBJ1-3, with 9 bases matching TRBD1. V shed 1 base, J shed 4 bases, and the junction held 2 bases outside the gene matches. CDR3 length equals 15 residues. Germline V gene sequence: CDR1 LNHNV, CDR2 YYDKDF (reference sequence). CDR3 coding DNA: TGTGCCACCAGCAGAGGGGACAGGGCGGGAAACACCATATATTTT. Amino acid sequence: CATSRGDRAGNTIYF.

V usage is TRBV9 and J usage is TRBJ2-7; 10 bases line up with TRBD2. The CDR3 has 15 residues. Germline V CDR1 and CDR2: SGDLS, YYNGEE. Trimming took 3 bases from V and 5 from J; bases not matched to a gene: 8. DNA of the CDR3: TGTGCCAGCAGCGCCGAAACTAGCGGGATACACGAGCAGTACTTC. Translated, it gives CASSAETSGIHEQYF.

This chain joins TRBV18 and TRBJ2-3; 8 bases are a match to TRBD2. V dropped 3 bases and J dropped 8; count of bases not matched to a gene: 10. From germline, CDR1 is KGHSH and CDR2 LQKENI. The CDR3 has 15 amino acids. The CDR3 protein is CASSPPSGGLRTQYF. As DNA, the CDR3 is TGTGCCAGCTCACCCCCGAGCGGGGGCCTGCGTACGCAGTATTTT.

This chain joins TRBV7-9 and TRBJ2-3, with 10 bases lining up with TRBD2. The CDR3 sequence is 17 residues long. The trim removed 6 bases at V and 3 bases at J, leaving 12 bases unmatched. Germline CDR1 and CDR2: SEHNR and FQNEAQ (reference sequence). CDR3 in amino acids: CASSPLAGTVGTDTQYF. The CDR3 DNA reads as TGTGCCAGCAGTCCACTAGCGGGAACCGTGGGGACAGATACGCAGTATTTT.

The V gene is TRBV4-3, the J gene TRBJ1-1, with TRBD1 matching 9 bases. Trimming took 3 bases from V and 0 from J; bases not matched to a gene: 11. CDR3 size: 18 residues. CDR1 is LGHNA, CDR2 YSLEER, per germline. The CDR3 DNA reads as TGCGCCAGCAGCCAGAAAGGGGCGGGACAGGGCATGAACACTGAAGCTTTCTTT. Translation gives CASSQKGAGQGMNTEAFF.

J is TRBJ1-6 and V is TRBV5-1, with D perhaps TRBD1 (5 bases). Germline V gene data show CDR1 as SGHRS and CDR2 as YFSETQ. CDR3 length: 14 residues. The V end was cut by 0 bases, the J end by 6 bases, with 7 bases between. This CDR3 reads CASSLGQRNSPLHF. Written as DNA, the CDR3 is TGCGCCAGCAGCTTGGGACAGCGTAATTCACCCCTCCACTTT.

The CDR3 sequence: CASSQGADRGHQPQHF. The DNA for the CDR3 is TGCGCCAGCAGCCAGGGAGCCGACAGGGGACATCAGCCCCAGCATTTT. V usage is TRBV4-1 and J usage is TRBJ1-5; 8 bases match TRBD1. Germline CDR1 is MGHRA and CDR2 is YSYEKL. The trim removed 3 bases at V and 5 bases at J, leaving 9 bases unmatched. This CDR3 contains 16 residues.

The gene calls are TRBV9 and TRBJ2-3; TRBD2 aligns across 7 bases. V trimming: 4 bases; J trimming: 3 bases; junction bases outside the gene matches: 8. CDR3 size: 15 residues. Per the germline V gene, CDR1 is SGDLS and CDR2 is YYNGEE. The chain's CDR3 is CASSSRGVRTDTQYF. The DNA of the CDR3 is TGTGCCAGCAGCAGCCGGGGGGTGAGAACAGATACGCAGTATTTT.

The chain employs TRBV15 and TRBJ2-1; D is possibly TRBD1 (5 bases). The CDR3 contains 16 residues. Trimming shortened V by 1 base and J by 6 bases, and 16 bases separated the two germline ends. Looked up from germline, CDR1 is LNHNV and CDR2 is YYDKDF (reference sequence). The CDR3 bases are TGTGCCACCAGCAGAGGGGGCGGAGCAAGGGTCAATGAGCAGTTCTTC. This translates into CATSRGGGARVNEQFF.

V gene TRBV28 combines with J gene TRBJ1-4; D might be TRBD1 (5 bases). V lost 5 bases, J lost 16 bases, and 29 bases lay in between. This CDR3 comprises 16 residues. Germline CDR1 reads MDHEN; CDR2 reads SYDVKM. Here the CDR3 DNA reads TGTGCCAGCAGTCCCCGAAACCGGGACTTCACCCTTCTACGGTTTTTT. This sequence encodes CASSPRNRDFTLLRFF.

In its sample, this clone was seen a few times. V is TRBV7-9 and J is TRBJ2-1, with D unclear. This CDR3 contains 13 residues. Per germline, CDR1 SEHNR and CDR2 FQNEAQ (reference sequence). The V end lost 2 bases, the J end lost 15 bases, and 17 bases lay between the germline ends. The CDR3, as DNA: TGTGCCAGCAGCTTAATGGGCGACCAAGTTGGGTTCTTC. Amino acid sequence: CASSLMGDQVGFF.

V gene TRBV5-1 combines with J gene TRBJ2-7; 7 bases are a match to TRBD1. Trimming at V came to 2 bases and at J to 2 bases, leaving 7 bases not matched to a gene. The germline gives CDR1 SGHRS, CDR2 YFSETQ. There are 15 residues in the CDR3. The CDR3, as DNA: TGCGCCAGCAGCTTCCAGGGACAGAATACCTACGAGCAGTACTTC. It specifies CASSFQGQNTYEQYF.

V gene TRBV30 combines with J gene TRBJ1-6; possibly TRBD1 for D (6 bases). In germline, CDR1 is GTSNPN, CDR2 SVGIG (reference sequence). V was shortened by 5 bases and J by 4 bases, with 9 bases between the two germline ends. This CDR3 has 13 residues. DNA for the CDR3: TGTGCCTGGGGGGGCAGTTATAATTCACCCCTCCACTTT. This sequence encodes CAWGGSYNSPLHF.

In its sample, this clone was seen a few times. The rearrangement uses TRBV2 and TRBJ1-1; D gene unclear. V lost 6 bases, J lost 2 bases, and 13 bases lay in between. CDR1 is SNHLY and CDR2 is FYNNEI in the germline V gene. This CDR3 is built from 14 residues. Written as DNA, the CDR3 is TGTGCCAGCAGCTTTGGGGAGGGAAACACTGAAGCTTTCTTT. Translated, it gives CASSFGEGNTEAFF.